The 15 T cell receptor beta chains below come from one sample, sequenced in a study of human T cells and chemical hapten exposure. Each CDR3 protein is one row after TCRdb ran MiXCR on the RACE reads. In the table there are 200,000 to 300,000 distinct CDR3 sequences, around 9.3% of which are singletons. Indicated time point: pre-sensitization, week 0. Treatment given: therapeutic diphenylcyclopropenone sensitization with weekly scalp DPC. Source: whole blood, taken in connection with sensitization to the hapten diphenylcyclopropenone (DPC). Receptors were obtained from a woman in her thirties or forties with alopecia areata. Some clones in this sample may be carry-over from other donors' samples.

The chain has TRBV6-1 and TRBJ2-5; 10 bases match TRBD2. Germline CDR1 is MNHNS and CDR2 is SASEGT. This CDR3 is built from 15 residues. V shed 4 bases, J shed 5 bases, and the junction held 7 bases outside the gene matches. CDR3 bases: TGTGCCAGCAGTGCCCCTAGCGGGAGTGGGGAGACCCAGTACTTC. Amino acids: CASSAPSGSGETQYF.

The chain carries TRBV9 and TRBJ2-7, with D tentatively TRBD2 (5 bases). Trimming removed 6 bases at V and 6 bases at J, with 19 bases between. This CDR3 has 14 residues. Germline V gives CDR1 SGDLS, CDR2 YYNGEE. CDR3: CASNRLGADGEQYF. CDR3 DNA sequence: TGTGCCAGCAATCGATTGGGAGCGGACGGCGAGCAGTACTTC.

Notes on this clonotype: One end of the junction does not line up with germline, which may come from a read error. The gene calls are TRBV20-1 and TRBJ1-5; 7 positions agree with TRBD1. The CDR3 totals 15 residues. Germline lookup yields CDR1 DFQATT and CDR2 SNEGSKA (reference sequence). Written as DNA, the CDR3 is TGCGGTGCTACTAACAGGGGCCCTAGCAATCAGCCCCAGCATTTT. Translated: CGATNRGPSNQPQHF.

The chain joins TRBV6-2 or TRBV6-3 to TRBJ2-7; no clear D gene. V was cut by 5 bases and J by 12 bases, with 14 bases left in between. The CDR3 runs to 11 residues. Germline CDR1 reads MNHEY; CDR2 reads SVGEGT. The CDR3 DNA reads as TGTGCCAGCAGTGACGTTTCGGTTCGGTACTTC. This sequence encodes CASSDVSVRYF.

Many counts were recorded for this clonotype. The rearrangement uses TRBV7-9 and TRBJ1-5, with TRBD1 matching over 7 bases. CDR1 is SEHNR, CDR2 FQNEAQ, per germline (reference sequence). The CDR3 is 15 amino acids. Trimming took 5 bases from V and 9 from J; bases not matched to a gene: 13. CDR3 sequence (DNA): TGTGCCAGCAGCAAATCACTGACAGGGAAACGGCCCCAGCATTTT. It encodes CASSKSLTGKRPQHF.

This clonotype was counted a few times. The rearrangement links TRBV6-2 or TRBV6-3 to TRBJ2-1, with TRBD2 identical over 7 bases. V shed 7 bases and J 6 bases; nucleotides not matched to a gene: 24. This CDR3 has 19 amino acids. Germline CDR1 MNHEY, CDR2 SVGEGT. CDR3 coding DNA: TGTGCCAGCACACCGCTGCGGCCCGGGACTACTCTCCTTTTCAATGAGCAGTTCTTC. Amino acids: CASTPLRPGTTLLFNEQFF.

The chain has TRBV7-9 and TRBJ2-7; D gene unclear. Trimming took 5 bases from V and 3 from J, leaving 17 bases between them. The CDR3 spans 15 residues. CDR1 is SEHNR and CDR2 is FQNEAQ in the germline V gene (reference sequence). The CDR3 nucleotides read TGTGCCAGCAGCCCTACCTTGGGAAGGGTCTACGAGCAGTACTTC. Translating gives CASSPTLGRVYEQYF.

This clonotype was detected a few times. CDR3 DNA sequence: TGCGCCAGCAGCCAAGGGTCTACAGGGAAGGGCACCGGGGAGCTGTTTTTT. It encodes CASSQGSTGKGTGELFF. The chain combines TRBV4-3 with TRBJ2-2; D possibly corresponds to TRBD1 (6 bases). The germline V gene has CDR1 LGHNA and CDR2 YSLEER. Trimming cost V 1 base and J 4 bases, with 16 bases left between them. The CDR3 contains 17 residues.

This rearrangement joins TRBV11-2 to TRBJ1-5, with 8 bases aligning to TRBD1. The CDR3 loop spans 13 amino acids. Germline assignment: CDR1 SGHAT and CDR2 FQNNGV. Unmatched junction bases numbered 3, after V lost 6 bases and J lost 5 bases. CDR3 region: CASSKDRDQPQHF. The CDR3 bases are TGTGCCAGCAGTAAGGACAGGGATCAGCCCCAGCATTTT.

V usage is TRBV6-5 and J usage is TRBJ2-7; 7 bases are shared with TRBD1. CDR3 size: 13 residues. Trimming cost V 2 bases and J 2 bases; bases outside gene matches: 0. Germline-derived CDR1 and CDR2 are MNHEY and SVGAGI. DNA of the CDR3: TGTGCCAGCAGTTACGACAGGGCCTACGAGCAGTACTTC. Encoded protein: CASSYDRAYEQYF.

The DNA of the CDR3 is TGTGCCAGCAGCGGCGAGGGGGCCGGGGCGTACAGCACAGATACGCAGTATTTT. Amino acid sequence: CASSGEGAGAYSTDTQYF. V is TRBV9 and J is TRBJ2-3; 7 nucleotides match TRBD1. The ends lost 3 bases at V and 0 bases at J; junction bases unmatched: 13. Germline V gives CDR1 SGDLS, CDR2 YYNGEE. This CDR3 contains 18 residues.

This clonotype was found a few times. This chain uses TRBV11-2 with TRBJ2-7; no clear D gene. There are 15 residues in the CDR3. V was pared by 0 bases and J by 3 bases, with 12 bases between. The germline V gene encodes CDR1 SGHAT and CDR2 FQNNGV. The CDR3 loop reads CASSLDRHSYYEQYF. The CDR3 region has the DNA TGTGCCAGCAGCTTAGATCGGCACAGTTACTACGAGCAGTACTTC.

This clonotype was detected a few times. This chain connects TRBV15 to TRBJ2-3, with D uncertain. Germline V gene lookup returns CDR1 LNHNV and CDR2 YYDKDF (reference sequence). The V and J ends lost 2 bases and 0 bases respectively, with 3 bases between them. The CDR3 extends over 13 amino acids. CDR3 protein: CATSRYSTDTQYF. The DNA for the CDR3 is TGTGCCACCAGCAGATACAGCACAGATACGCAGTATTTT.

The chain links TRBV28 to TRBJ1-4; a possible D gene is TRBD1 (6 bases). Trimming removed 4 bases from V and 8 bases from J, with 20 bases in between. The CDR3 extends over 16 amino acids. Germline CDR1 MDHEN, CDR2 SYDVKM. In nucleotides, the CDR3 is TGTGCCAGCAGTTCCCCGAAGGGGGAGCCCAAGGAAAAACTGTTTTTT. This sequence encodes CASSSPKGEPKEKLFF.

This clonotype was counted at least ten times. J is TRBJ1-3 and V is TRBV4-1; tentatively, D is TRBD1 (6 bases). The CDR3 loop spans 15 amino acids. Trimming left V 0 bases short and J 2 bases short, with 8 bases between. Germline V lookup: CDR1 MGHRA, CDR2 YSYEKL. The CDR3 DNA reads TGCGCCAGCAGCCAAGATCCAGGGGCTGGAAACACCATATATTTT. Amino acid sequence: CASSQDPGAGNTIYF.